This T cell receptor beta chain was documented in a study of glioma-infiltrating T cells. General study points: Gliomas, especially low-grade, showed above-expected tissue-blood divergence; non-neoplastic patients showed below. Very few CDR3 sequences were shared between tissue and blood.

The CDR3 has 15 amino acids. The V end was cut by 6 bases, the J end by 1 base, with 15 bases between. The germline V gene encodes CDR1 MDHEN and CDR2 SYDVKM. A remark on this clonotype: Antigen: not known.

TCR alpha and beta CDR3 regions were amplified from RNA using iRepertoire nested multiplex PCR. TCRdb independently ran MiXCR on the multiplex PCR reads; one entry per CDR3 protein. The sample includes about 140,000 distinct CDR3 sequences, about two fifths seen only once; the top ten take around 20%. The chain has TRBV28 and TRBJ2-5; D is perhaps TRBD1 (6 bases). This clonotype was obtained from a human donor with low-grade glioma or glioblastoma, undergoing nonglioma brain surgery, or in good health (not recorded which). Sequenced material: glioma tissue, nonneoplastic brain tissue, or PBMCs (not recorded which). The CDR3 loop is CASRLGRGSQETQYF. The CDR3 nucleotides read TGTGCCAGCAGATTGGGCAGGGGTTCCCAAGAGACCCAGTACTTC. The full variable domain, rest sourced from reference TRBV28 and TRBJ2-5, is DVKVTQSSRYLVKRTGEKVFLECVQDMDHENMFWYRQDPGLGLRLIYFSYDVKMKEKGDIPEGYSVSREKKERFSLILESASTNQTSMYLCASRLGRGSQETQYFGPGTRLLVL.